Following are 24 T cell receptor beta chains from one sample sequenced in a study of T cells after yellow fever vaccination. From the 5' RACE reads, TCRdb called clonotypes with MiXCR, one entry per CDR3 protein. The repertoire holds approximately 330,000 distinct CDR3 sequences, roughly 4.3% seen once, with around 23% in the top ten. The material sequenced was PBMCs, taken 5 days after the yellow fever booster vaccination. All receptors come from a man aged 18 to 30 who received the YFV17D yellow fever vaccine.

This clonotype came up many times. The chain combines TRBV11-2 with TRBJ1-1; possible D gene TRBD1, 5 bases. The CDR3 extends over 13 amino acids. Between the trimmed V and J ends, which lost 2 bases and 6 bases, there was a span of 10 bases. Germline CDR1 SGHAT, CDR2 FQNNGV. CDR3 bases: TGTGCCAGCAGCTTATCAGGGAGGTCTGAAGCTTTCTTT. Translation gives CASSLSGRSEAFF.

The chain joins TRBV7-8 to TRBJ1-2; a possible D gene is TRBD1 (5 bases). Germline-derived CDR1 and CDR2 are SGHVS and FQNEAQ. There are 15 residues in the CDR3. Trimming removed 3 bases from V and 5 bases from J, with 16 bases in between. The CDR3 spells CASSFEGRPWYGYTF. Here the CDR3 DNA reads TGTGCCAGCAGCTTCGAGGGGAGACCTTGGTATGGCTACACCTTC.

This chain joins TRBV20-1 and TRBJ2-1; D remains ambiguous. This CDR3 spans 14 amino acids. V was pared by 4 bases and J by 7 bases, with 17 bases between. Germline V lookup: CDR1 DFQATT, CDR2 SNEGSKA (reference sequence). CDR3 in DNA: TGCAGTGCTACCCCGGAAGTTTGGACGAATGAGCAGTTCTTC. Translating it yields CSATPEVWTNEQFF.

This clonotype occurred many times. The CDR3 coding sequence is TGCGCCAGCAGCAACCTAGGACAGGCAACTAATGAAAAACTGTTTTTT. It encodes CASSNLGQATNEKLFF. The chain uses TRBV5-1 and TRBJ1-4, with TRBD1 identical over 7 bases. The junction had 6 bases not matched to a gene; V was cut back by 4 bases and J by 0 bases. CDR3 length equals 16 residues. CDR1 is SGHRS and CDR2 is YFSETQ in the germline V gene.

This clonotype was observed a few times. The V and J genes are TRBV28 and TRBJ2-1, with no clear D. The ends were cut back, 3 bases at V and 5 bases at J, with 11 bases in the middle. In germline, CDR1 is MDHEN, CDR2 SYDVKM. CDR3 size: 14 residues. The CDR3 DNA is TGTGCCAGCAGTTTGTCGTGGCCAAACAATGAGCAGTTCTTC. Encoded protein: CASSLSWPNNEQFF. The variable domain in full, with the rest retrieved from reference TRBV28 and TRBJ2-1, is DVKVTQSSRYLVKRTGEKVFLECVQDMDHENMFWYRQDPGLGLRLIYFSYDVKMKEKGDIPEGYSVSREKKERFSLILESASTNQTSMYLCASSLSWPNNEQFFGPGTRLTVL.

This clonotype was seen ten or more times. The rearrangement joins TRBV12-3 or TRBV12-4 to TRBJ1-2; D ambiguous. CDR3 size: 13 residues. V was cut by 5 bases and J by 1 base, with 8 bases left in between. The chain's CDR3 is CASSPDGNYGYTF. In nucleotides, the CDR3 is TGTGCCAGCAGTCCCGACGGTAACTATGGCTACACCTTC.

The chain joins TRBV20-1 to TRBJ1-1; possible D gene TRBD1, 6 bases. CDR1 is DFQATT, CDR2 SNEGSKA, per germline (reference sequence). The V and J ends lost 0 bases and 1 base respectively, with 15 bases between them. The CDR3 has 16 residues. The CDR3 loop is CSARDRQGPPNTEAFF. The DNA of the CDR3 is TGCAGTGCTAGAGATAGGCAGGGGCCCCCGAACACTGAAGCTTTCTTT.

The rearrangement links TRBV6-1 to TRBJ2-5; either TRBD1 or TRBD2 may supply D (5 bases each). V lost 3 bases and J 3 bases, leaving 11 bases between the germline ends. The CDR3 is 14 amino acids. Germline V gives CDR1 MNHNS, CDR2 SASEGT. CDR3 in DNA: TGTGCCAGCAGTGACGCAGGGAGAGAAGAGACCCAGTACTTC. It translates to CASSDAGREETQYF.

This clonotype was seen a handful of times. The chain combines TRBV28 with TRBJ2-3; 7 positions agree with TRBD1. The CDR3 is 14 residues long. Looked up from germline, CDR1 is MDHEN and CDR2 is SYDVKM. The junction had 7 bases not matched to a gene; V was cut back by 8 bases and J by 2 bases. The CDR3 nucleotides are TGTGCCAGCCGCGAAGGGGGCAACACAGATACGCAGTATTTT. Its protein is CASREGGNTDTQYF.

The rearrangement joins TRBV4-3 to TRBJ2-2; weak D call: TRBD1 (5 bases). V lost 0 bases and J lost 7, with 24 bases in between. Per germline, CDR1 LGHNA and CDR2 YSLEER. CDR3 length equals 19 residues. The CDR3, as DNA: TGCGCCAGCAGCCAAGAACGGGCTTTAAGAACAGGATTCAACGGGGAGCTGTTTTTT. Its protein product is CASSQERALRTGFNGELFF.

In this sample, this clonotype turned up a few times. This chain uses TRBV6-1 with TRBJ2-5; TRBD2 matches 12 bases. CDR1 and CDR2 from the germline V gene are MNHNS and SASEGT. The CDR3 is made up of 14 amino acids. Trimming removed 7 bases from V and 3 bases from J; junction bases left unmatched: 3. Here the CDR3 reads CASTSGGAEETQYF. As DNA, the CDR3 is TGTGCCAGCACTAGCGGGGGGGCCGAAGAGACCCAGTACTTC.

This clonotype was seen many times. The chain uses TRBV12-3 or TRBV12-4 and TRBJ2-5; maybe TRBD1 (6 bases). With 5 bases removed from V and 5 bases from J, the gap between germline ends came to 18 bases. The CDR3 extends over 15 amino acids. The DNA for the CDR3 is TGTGCCAGCAGTCAGGGGAACCTGGGGACGGAGACCCAGTACTTC. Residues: CASSQGNLGTETQYF.

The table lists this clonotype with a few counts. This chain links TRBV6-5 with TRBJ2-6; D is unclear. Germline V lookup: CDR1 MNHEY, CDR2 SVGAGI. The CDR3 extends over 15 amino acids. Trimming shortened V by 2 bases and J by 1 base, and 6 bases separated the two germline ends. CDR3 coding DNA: TGTGCCAGCAGTTACCAGGAATCTGGGGCCAACGTCCTGACTTTC. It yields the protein CASSYQESGANVLTF.

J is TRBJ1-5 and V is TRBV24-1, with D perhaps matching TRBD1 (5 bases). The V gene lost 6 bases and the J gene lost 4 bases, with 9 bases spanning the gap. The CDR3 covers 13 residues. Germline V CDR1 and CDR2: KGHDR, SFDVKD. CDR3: CATSTGGNQPQHF. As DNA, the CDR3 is TGTGCCACCAGTACGGGGGGAAATCAGCCCCAGCATTTT.

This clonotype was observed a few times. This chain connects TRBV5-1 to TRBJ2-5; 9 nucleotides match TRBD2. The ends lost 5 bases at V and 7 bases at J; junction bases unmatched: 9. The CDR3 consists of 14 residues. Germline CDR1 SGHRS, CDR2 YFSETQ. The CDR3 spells CASRRTSEAGTQYF. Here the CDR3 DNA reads TGCGCCAGCAGGAGGACTAGCGAAGCGGGGACCCAGTACTTC.

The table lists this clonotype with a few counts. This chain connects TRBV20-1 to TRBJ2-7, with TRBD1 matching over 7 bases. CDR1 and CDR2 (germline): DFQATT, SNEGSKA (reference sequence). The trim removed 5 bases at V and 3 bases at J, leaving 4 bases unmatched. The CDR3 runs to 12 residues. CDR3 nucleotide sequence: TGCAGTGCTGGTAGGGACAGCTACGAGCAGTACGTC. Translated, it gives CSAGRDSYEQYV.

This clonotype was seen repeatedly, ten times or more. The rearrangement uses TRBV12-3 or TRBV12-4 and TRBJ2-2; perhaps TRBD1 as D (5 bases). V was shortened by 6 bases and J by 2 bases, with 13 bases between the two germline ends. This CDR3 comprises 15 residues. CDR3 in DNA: TGTGCCAGCAGCCTAGGACACCTCAACACCGGGGAGCTGTTTTTT. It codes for CASSLGHLNTGELFF.

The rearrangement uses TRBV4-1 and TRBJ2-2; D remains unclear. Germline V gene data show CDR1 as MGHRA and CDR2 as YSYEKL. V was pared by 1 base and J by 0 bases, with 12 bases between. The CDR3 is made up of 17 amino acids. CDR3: CASSQVHSRSNTGELFF. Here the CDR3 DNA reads TGCGCCAGCAGCCAAGTTCACAGCCGATCGAACACCGGGGAGCTGTTTTTT.

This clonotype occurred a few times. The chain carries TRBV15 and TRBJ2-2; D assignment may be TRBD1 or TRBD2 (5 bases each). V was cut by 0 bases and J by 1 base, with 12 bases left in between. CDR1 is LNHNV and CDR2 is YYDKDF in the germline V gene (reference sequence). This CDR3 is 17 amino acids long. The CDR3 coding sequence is TGTGCCACCAGCAGAGATCTTGCAGGGAGGAACACCGGGGAGCTGTTTTTT. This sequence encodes CATSRDLAGRNTGELFF.

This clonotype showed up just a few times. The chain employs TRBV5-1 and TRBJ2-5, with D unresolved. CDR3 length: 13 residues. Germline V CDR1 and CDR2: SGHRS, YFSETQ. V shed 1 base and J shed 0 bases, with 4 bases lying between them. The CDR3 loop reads CASSLNHQETQYF. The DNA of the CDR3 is TGCGCCAGCAGCTTGAACCACCAAGAGACCCAGTACTTC.

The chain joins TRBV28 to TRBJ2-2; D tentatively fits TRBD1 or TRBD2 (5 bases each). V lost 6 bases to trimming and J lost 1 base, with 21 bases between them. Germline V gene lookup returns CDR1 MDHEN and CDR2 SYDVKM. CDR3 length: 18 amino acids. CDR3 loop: CASSSTSYGTENTGELFF. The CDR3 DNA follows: TGTGCCAGCAGCTCCACTTCGTACGGGACGGAGAACACCGGGGAGCTGTTTTTT.

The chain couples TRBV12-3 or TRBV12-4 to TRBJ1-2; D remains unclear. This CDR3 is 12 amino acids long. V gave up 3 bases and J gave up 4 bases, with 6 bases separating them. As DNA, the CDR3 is TGTGCCAGCAGTTTGCTCTCCTATGGCTACACCTTC. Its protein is CASSLLSYGYTF.

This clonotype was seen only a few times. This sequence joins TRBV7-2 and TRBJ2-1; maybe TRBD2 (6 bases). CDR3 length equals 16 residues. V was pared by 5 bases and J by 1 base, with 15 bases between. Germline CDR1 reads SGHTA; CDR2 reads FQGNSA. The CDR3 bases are TGTGCCAGCAGCCCCGATACTAGCCTATCCTACAATGAGCAGTTCTTC. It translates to CASSPDTSLSYNEQFF.

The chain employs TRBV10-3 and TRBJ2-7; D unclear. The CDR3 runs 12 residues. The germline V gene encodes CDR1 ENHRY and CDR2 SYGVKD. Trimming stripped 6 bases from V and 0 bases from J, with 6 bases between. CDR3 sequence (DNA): TGTGCCATCAGGCATGACTCCTACGAGCAGTACTTC. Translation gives CAIRHDSYEQYF.